The T cell receptor (beta chain) under discussion was sequenced for a study of shared clonotypes between healthy human individuals. The CDR3 sequence is 16 residues long. Trimming removed 0 bases at V and 6 bases at J, with 15 bases between. CDR1 and CDR2 (germline): SGHRS, YFSETQ. Generated by immunoSEQ multiplex PCR, the TCRdb table keeps only in-frame clones and is missing some. Of a few million clones in the sample, around 95% are singletons; the top ten hold approximately 0.13%. Specimen: naive CD4+ T cells sorted from blood. Subset indicated: CD45RA+ positively selected. This sequence was found in a man aged 18 to 29 in good health. The chain employs TRBV5-1 and TRBJ1-4; a weak D match, TRBD1 (6 bases). In DNA, the CDR3 is TGCGCCAGCAGCTTGGCCCTCGGGGGGCGTGATGAAAAACTGTTTTTT. Its translation is CASSLALGGRDEKLFF.